Many counts were recorded for the clone carrying this TCR beta chain. Antigen specificity is unknown. A library of TCRbeta sequences, prepared with unique molecular identifiers, was generated. TCRdb recomputed calls from the PCR reads with MiXCR, one row per CDR3 protein. Of 200,000 or so distinct CDR3 sequences detected, approximately 8% appear once; the ten largest clones hold 35% to 45%. This sample stems from a study of T-cell reconstitution after alpha-beta-depleted transplantation in children. Study conclusions and caveats: Two months or so post-transplant, alpha-beta T cells reportedly derived from several hundred expanded graft clones. Diversity and T-cell counts at one year after transplant derived mostly from new T cells.

V was clipped by 0 bases and J by 2 bases, with 10 bases between them. This CDR3 has 15 amino acids. CDR1 is SGHRS, CDR2 YFSETQ, per germline. The V call is TRBV5-1, the J call TRBJ2-3; no firm D call. This sequence originates from a male patient aged 2 to 10 who had a stem cell transplant for acute myeloid leukemia, so the T cells may come from the graft donor. The input for sequencing was PBMCs, mostly from graft donor cells, taken 360 days after TCRalphabeta/CD19-depleted stem cell transplant. The CDR3 here is CASSLGQANTDTQYF. CDR3 coding DNA: TGCGCCAGCAGCTTGGGGCAGGCGAACACAGATACGCAGTATTTT.